The present T cell receptor beta chain was sequenced within a study of CD8+ T cells in alopecia areata (dated by TCRdb to the late 2010s). The study in broad terms: Treated patients were enrolled in an open-label pilot trial of oral tofacitinib at 5 to 10 mg twice daily for moderate-to-severe alopecia areata. Patients received tofacitinib for 6 to 18 months and were then followed off drug for 6 months to check for delayed response and recurrence. Disease severity in treated patients was measured with the SALT score, which quantifies the percentage of affected scalp surface area. High-throughput TCRbeta sequencing was used to examine T cell clonal expansion in alopecia areata in both the C3H/HeJ mouse model and human patients. Human TCRbeta sequencing covered scalp tissue and sorted CD4+ and CD8+ peripheral blood T cells from patchy and totalis/universalis alopecia areata patients and healthy controls. Patients on tofacitinib were biopsied at baseline and after 4 and 24 weeks of treatment, and several of the patients also had a later scalp biopsy. Scalp clonality was compared among normal scalp (n=4), patchy alopecia areata scalp (n=8), and alopecia totalis/universalis scalp (n=8). RNA was obtained with the PAXgene miRNA kit for fixed scalp, the miRNeasy kit for PBMCs, and the RNeasy kit for mouse skin. Amplification of TCRbeta CDR3 regions was done by immunoSEQ multiplex PCR using 35 Vbeta forward primers and 13 Jbeta reverse primers. Beyond this particular receptor, the publication reports: Compared with normal scalp, lesional scalp, particularly in alopecia totalis/universalis, had higher clonality and more expanded CD8+ clones, which suggests antigenic drive. Tofacitinib significantly decreased scalp clonality and the number of expanded CD8+ clones among the top 100 scalp clones. Compared with mice, TCR sequences shared between patients were less clear, possibly partly because of HLA diversity across the patient population. During tofacitinib treatment, many expanded lesional clones stuck around in both scalp and blood, and this persistence may partly explain why relapse happens after treatment is stopped. Resident alphabeta T cells in normal human skin are also sequenced, complicating scalp TCR repertoire analysis, unlike mouse skin dominated by gammadelta T cells. The treated cohort was small, with a single nonresponder, so links between baseline CD8+ expansion and response need larger studies.

A remark on this clone: Its antigen is not yet known. No base-level quality is on record; no much larger clone is a single base apart.

Libraries were constructed by the immunoSEQ multiplex PCR assay. RNA was extracted from all samples and reverse transcribed into cDNA as template for TCR sequencing. First-strand cDNA was synthesized using SuperScript III with a 2:1 mix of oligo-dT and random hexamers. A synthetic immune receptor repertoire was used to gauge amplification bias, and whatever bias remained was removed computationally. Processing in the source paper ran as follows. After raw reads were preprocessed to remove errors, the CDR3 was defined following IMGT conventions as running from the conserved cysteine to phenylalanine. Clonality was calculated as 1 minus Shannon entropy normalized by log2 of the number of productive unique TCRs. Whether scalp clones were CD4 or CD8 was inferred by matching scalp TCRbeta sequences against CD4 and CD8 repertoires sorted from blood. This immuneACCESS table, as held by TCRdb, lists in-frame sequences with V and J called but not all clones. Of the missing ones, under half trace to an unresolved V gene in checked studies; the others have no known cause. V, J and clone size are taken as reported in that table, and D and trimming were inferred from the DNA itself. Within this sample are 190,000 or so clones, with under 60% of them counted one time only. The ten largest clones capture around 12% of the sample.

From the germline V gene (reference sequence), CDR1 is MNHEY and CDR2 is SMNVEV. The CDR3, cysteine through phenylalanine, is 13 amino acids long. Just CDR3 DNA is preserved here, 39 bases in frame from base 1. The junction shows trimming of 7 bases on V and 7 bases on J, and the gene matches do not reach 6 bases of it. In the paper's terms, the time point label means: less than 30 weeks on oral tofacitinib. The sample's treatment or condition label is to be understood as: oral pan-JAK inhibitor, 5-10 mg twice daily. Lesional scalp punch biopsies and peripheral blood were obtained from alopecia areata patients. PBMCs were isolated by density centrifugation and stained for CD3, CD4 and CD8, after which CD4+ and CD8+ T cells were sorted on a FACSAria.

This receptor was obtained from a human donor with alopecia areata. The V gene is TRBV27 and the J gene is TRBJ2-1; 8 junctional bases match TRBD1. The sample in question was CD8+ T cells sorted from blood, obtained at week 24, from a patient treated with tofacitinib. The CDR3 region reads CASTQGAGNEQFF. The nucleotide sequence reads TGTGCCAGCACCCAGGGGGCGGGGAATGAGCAGTTCTTC.